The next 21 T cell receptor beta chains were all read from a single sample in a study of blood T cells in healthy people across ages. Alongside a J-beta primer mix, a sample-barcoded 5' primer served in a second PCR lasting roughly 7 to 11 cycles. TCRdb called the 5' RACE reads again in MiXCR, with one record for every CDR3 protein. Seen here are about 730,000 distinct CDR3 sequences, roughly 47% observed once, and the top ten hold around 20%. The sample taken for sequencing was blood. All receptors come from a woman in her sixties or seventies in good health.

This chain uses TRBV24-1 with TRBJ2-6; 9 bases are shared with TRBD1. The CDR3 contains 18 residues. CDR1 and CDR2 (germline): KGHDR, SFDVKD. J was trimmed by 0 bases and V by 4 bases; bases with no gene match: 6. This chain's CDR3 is CATSDPGQGSSGANVLTF. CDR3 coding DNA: TGTGCCACCAGTGACCCGGGACAGGGCTCCTCTGGGGCCAACGTCCTGACTTTC.

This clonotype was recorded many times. The CDR3 spells CASSQLREQFF. DNA of the CDR3: TGTGCCAGCAGCCAACTGCGGGAGCAGTTCTTC. The chain has TRBV3-1 and TRBJ2-1; D uncertain. Trimming removed 2 bases at V and 10 bases at J, with 6 bases between. Germline values: CDR1 LGHDT, CDR2 YNNKEL (reference sequence). This CDR3 has 11 amino acids.

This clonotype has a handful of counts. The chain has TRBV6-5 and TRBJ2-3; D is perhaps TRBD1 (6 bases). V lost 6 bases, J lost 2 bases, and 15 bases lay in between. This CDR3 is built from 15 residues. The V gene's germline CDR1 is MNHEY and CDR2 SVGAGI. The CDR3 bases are TGTGCCAGCAGGCATGACAGGAGCCACACAGATACGCAGTATTTT. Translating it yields CASRHDRSHTDTQYF.

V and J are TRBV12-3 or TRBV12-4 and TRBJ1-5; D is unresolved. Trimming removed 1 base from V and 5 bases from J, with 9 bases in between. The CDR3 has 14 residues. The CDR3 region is CASSLEDGDQPQHF. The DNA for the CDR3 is TGTGCCAGCAGTTTAGAAGATGGCGATCAGCCCCAGCATTTT.

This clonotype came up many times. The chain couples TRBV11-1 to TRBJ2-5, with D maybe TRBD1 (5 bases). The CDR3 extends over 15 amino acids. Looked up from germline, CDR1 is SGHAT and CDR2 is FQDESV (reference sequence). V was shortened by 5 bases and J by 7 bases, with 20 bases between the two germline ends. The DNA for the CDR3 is TGTGCCAGCAGCCCCGGGCGGACGGCGCAGGGGACCCAGTACTTC. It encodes CASSPGRTAQGTQYF.

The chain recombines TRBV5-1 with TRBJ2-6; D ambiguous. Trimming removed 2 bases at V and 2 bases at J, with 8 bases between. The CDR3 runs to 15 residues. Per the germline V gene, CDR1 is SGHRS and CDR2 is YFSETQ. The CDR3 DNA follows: TGCGCCAGCAGCTTTTCGACTGCTGGGGCCAACGTCCTGACTTTC. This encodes CASSFSTAGANVLTF.

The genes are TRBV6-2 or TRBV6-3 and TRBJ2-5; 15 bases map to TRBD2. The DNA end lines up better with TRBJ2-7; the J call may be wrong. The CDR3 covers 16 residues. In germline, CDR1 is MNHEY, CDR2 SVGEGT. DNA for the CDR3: TGTGCCAGCAGTGGACTAGCGGGGGGGAGACTCTACGAGCAGTACTTC. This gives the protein CASSGLAGGRLYEQYF.

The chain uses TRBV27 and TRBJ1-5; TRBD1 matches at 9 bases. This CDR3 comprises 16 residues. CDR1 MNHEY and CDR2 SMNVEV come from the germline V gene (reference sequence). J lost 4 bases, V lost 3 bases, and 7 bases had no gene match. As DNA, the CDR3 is TGTGCCAGCAGTTTTACCGGGACAGGGAGGAATCAGCCCCAGCATTTT. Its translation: CASSFTGTGRNQPQHF.

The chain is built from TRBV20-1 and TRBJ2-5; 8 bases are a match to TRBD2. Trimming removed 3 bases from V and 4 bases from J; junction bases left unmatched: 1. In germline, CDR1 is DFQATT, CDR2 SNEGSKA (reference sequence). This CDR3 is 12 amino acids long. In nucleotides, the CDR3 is TGCAGTGCTAGCGGGGGGGGAGAGACCCAGTACTTC. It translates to CSASGGGETQYF.

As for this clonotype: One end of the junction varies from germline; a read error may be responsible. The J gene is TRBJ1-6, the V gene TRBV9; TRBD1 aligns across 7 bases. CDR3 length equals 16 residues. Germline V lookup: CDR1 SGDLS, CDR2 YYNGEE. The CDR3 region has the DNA TGTGCCAGCAGCGTTGATCCCGGGACAGTTAATCCACCCCTCCACTTT. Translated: CASSVDPGTVNPPLHF.

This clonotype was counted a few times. CDR3 bases: TGTGCCAGCAGCCAAGATACAAGTTACAATGAGCAGTACTTC. Its translation is CASSQDTSYNEQYF. The chain carries TRBV14 and TRBJ2-7, with unresolved D. Trimming cost V 0 bases and J 7 bases, with 13 bases left between them. Germline lookup yields CDR1 SGHDN and CDR2 FVKESK. CDR3 length: 14 amino acids.

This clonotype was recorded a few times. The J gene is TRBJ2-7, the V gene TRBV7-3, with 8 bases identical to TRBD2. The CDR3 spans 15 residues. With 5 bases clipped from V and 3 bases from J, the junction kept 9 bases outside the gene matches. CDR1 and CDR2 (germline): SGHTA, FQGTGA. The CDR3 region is CASSPSGGGNYEQYF. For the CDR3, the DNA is TGTGCCAGCAGCCCCTCCGGGGGGGGCAACTACGAGCAGTACTTC.

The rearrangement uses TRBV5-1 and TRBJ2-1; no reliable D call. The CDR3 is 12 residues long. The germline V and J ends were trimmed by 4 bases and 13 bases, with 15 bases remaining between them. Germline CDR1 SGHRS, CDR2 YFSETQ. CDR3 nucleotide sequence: TGCGCCAGCAGCCGCCTTACTGAGACCCAGTTCTTC. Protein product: CASSRLTETQFF.

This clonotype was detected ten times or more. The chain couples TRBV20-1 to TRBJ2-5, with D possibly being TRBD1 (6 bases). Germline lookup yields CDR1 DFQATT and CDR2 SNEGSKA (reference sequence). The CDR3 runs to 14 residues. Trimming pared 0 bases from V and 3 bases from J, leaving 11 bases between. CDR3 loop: CSARDPQGEETQYF. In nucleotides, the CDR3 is TGCAGTGCTAGAGATCCACAGGGAGAAGAGACCCAGTACTTC.

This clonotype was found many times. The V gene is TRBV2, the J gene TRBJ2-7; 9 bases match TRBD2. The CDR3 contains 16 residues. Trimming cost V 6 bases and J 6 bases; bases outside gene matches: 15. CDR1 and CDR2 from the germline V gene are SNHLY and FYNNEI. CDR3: CASRYLRGSGSSEQYF. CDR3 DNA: TGTGCCAGCAGATACCTACGGGGTAGCGGGAGTAGCGAGCAGTACTTC.

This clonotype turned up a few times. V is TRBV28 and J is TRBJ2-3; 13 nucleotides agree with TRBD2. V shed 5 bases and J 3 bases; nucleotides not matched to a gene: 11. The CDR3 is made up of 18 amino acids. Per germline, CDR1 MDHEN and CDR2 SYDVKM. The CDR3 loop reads CASSPPRGTSGVTDTQYF. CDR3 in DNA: TGTGCCAGCAGTCCCCCCCGCGGGACTAGCGGGGTGACAGATACGCAGTATTTT.

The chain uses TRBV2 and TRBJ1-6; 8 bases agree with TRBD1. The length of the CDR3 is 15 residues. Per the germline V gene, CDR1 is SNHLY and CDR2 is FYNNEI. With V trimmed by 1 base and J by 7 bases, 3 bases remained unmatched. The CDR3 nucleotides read TGTGCCAGCAGTGAAGGGTGGACAGGGAATTCACCCCTCCACTTT. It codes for CASSEGWTGNSPLHF.

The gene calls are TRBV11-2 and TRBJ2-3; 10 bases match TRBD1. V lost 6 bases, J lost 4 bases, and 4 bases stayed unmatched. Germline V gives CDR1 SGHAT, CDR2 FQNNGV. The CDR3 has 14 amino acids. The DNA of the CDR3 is TGTGCCAGCAGTGACAGGGGGCGGTCAGATACGCAGTATTTT. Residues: CASSDRGRSDTQYF.

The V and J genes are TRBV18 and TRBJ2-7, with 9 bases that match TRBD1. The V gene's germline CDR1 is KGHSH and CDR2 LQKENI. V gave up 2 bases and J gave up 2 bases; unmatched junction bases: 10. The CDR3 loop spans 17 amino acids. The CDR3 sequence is CASSPAVGQGSTYEQYF. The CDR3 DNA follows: TGTGCCAGCTCACCAGCGGTCGGACAGGGGAGCACCTACGAGCAGTACTTC.

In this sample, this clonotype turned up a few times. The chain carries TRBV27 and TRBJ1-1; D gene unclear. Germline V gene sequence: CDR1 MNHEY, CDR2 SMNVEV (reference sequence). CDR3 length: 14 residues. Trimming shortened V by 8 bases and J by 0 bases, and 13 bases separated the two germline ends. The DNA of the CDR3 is TGTGCCAGCCGACTAGGGAGCATGAACACTGAAGCTTTCTTT. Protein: CASRLGSMNTEAFF.

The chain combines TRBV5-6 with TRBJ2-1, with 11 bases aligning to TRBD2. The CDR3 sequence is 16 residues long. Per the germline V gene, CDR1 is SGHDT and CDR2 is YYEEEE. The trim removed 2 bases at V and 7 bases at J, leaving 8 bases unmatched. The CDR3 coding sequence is TGTGCCAGCAGCTTTACTAGCGGGAGCGGGGAGAATGAGCAGTTCTTC. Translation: CASSFTSGSGENEQFF.